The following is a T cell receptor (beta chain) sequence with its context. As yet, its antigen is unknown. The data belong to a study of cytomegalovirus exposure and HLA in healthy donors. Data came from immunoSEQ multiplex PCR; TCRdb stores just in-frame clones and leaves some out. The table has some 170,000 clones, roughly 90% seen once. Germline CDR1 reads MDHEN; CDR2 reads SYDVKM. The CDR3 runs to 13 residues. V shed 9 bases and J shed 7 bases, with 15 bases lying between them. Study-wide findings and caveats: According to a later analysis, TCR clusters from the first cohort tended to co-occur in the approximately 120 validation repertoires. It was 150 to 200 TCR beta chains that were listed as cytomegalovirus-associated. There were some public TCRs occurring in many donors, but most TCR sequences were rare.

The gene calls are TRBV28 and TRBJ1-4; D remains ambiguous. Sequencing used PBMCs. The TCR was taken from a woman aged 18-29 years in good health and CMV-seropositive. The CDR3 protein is CASQPGTREKLFF. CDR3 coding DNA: TGTGCCAGTCAGCCGGGTACCCGTGAAAAACTGTTTTTT.